This entry concerns a single TCR beta chain. Its recognized antigen is unknown. No much larger clone exists at a distance of one base, and base qualities are not known. The sample belongs to a study of shared clonotypes between healthy human individuals (dated by TCRdb to 2018 to 2020). Context from the whole study: The cohort included a few men and a couple of women between 18 and 49 years of age. For each donor, CD4 naive and CD4 memory were each given three plates, CD8 naive was given two plates, and CD8 memory was given one plate. To estimate repertoire size and how much clonotype sharing occurs between individuals, the study deeply sequenced the blood TCR repertoires of five healthy adults. To increase sequencing depth and limit assay-specific biases, different laboratories used diverse techniques to prepare libraries and sequence TCR repertoires. Between about 0.9 and 8.9 billion PBMCs per donor were obtained by leukapheresis.

The germline V gene encodes CDR1 SGDLS and CDR2 YYNGEE. V sheds 4 bases and J sheds 3 bases, leaving 15 bases between their ends. CDR3 length: 15 amino acids, cysteine to phenylalanine. Only CDR3 DNA is held: 45 bases, read in frame from base 1. Using the deep immunoSEQ assay, multiplex PCR amplified TCR CDR3 regions from genomic DNA. Extracted genomic DNA from each cell subset was distributed evenly across all wells of several immunoSEQ 96-well plates, and each plate was treated as a replicate. For sorted subsets, 200 to 250 ng genomic DNA, equal to 25,000 to 35,000 T cell genomes, was loaded into each replicate PCR. Purified libraries were quantified with a Qubit 3.0 fluorometer, sized on a Bioanalyzer 2100, and re-quantified with the KAPA Library Quantification kit. A separate single-read 150-cycle Illumina NextSeq 550 flow cell was used to sequence each immunoSEQ 96-well plate. In the authors' own workflow: Because only junctional sequences without quality scores were contained in the immunoSEQ output, filtering matching that applied to full-length reads could not be performed. Sequences were annotated with PyIR, a Python wrapper for IgBLAST v1.9, and V/J genes and CDR3 were assigned using IMGT germline references. Reads with weak V/J assignments (E-value above 1e-6), missing CDR3, stop codons, out-of-frame junctions, or ambiguous translated residues were removed. V3J clonotypes were defined as sequences sharing an identical inferred V gene, J gene, and CDR3 amino acid sequence. Percentage overlap between repertoires was computed as shared unique clonotypes divided by the size of the smaller repertoire. Richness of each repertoire was evaluated using RTK rarefaction, the Chao1 estimator, and Recon v2.1 estimates of unobserved clonotypes. For all TCRbeta clonotypes obtained by the gDNA method from a few donors, generation probabilities were computed with OLGA. TCRdb took this table from immuneACCESS and kept in-frame rearrangements with V and J called. Such tables lack part of the clones; where checked against another copy, unresolved V genes explain under half of the gap, and the rest is unexplained. The V and J calls and clone size are taken from that table; D and trimming were inferred from the DNA. This sample has approximately 2.5 million clones in its table, and 80% to 95% of those were observed once. The ten largest clones capture approximately 0.37% of the sample.

Donors were healthy HIV-negative adults with no recently reported acute infections or vaccinations. Only Caucasian adults living in Nashville, Tennessee, USA were represented among the donors. CD4+ T cells were enriched by magnetic negative selection, after which naive cells were positively selected on CD45RA and the negative fraction was taken as the memory subset. Blood was obtained by leukapheresis, after which PBMCs were separated by Ficoll-Histopaque density gradient centrifugation and cryopreserved in liquid nitrogen vapor phase. Analytical flow cytometry was used to check the purity and quantity of each magnetically sorted T cell population. From each sorted fraction, genomic DNA was isolated and quantified by UV absorbance on a Nanodrop 2000c. The full study reports these points: Only blood was sampled, and tissue TCR repertoires likely differ from those in blood. Rarefaction of sorted-subset datasets indicated incomplete sequencing despite the large sequencing depth. Estimated clonotype richness was generally larger for naive than for memory subsets. Because the study included a small number of donors, the genetic and exposure-history diversity represented was limited. Across a handful of donors, around 5% of naive CD4, over 3% of naive CD8, under 2.5% of memory CD4, and around 0.4% of memory CD8 clonotypes were shared. Compared with non-shared clonotypes, the clonotypes found in all four sorted-subset donors had higher generation probabilities. Pairwise subsampling led to the expectation that sequencing depth would affect the degree of clonotype sharing among donors.

The sequence derives from a man between 18 and 29 years old in good health. Some clones in this sample may be carry-over from other donors' samples. Sequencing was carried out using naive CD4+ T cells from PBMCs. What the cell subset or site label conveys for this sample: CD45RA+ positively selected. The rearrangement combines TRBV9 with TRBJ2-3; possibly the D gene is TRBD1, per 5 matching bases. The nucleotide sequence is TGTGCCAGCAGCTCAAGGACACGCAGGACAGATACGCAGTATTTT. Translated, this is CASSSRTRRTDTQYF.